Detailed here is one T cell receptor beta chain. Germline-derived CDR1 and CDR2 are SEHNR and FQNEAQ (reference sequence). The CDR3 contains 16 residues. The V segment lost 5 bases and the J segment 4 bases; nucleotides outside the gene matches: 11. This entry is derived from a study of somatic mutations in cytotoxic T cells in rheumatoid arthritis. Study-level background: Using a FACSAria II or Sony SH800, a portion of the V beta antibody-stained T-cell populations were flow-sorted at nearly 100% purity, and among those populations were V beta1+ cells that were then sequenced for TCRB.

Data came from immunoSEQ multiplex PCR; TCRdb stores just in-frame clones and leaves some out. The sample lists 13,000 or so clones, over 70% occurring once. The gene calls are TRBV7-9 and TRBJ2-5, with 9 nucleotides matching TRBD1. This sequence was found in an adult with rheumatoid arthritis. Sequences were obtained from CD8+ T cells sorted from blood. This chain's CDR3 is CASSGQDRGFSETQYF. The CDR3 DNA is TGTGCCAGCAGCGGTCAGGACAGGGGTTTTTCAGAGACCCAGTACTTC.